This T cell receptor beta chain appears in the sequencing data of a study of shared clonotypes between healthy human individuals. Study-wide results and limits: Naive subsets tended to show greater estimated richness than memory subsets.

With respect to this clone: The antigen is unknown.

The protocol was immunoSEQ multiplex PCR, while the TCRdb copy is restricted to in-frame clones and leaves out a portion. This table holds roughly 1,500,000 clones, approximately 98.5% found once. The sequence derives from a man under 40 in good health. Sequenced sample: naive CD4+ T cells sorted from blood. As for subset: CD45RA+ positively selected.

The CDR3 is CASSLTGSGEQFF. As DNA, the CDR3 is TGTGCCAGCAGCTTAACCGGGAGTGGTGAGCAGTTCTTC. The chain employs TRBV11-2 and TRBJ2-1, with TRBD2 as a possible D gene (6 bases). This CDR3 spans 13 amino acids. Trimming left V 2 bases short and J 9 bases short, with 11 bases between. Germline V gene data show CDR1 as SGHAT and CDR2 as FQNNGV.